This TCR beta chain was identified during a study of cytomegalovirus exposure and HLA in healthy donors. Study-level results: A later analysis linked a missense variant in DCLRE1C to the trimming of TCR beta V and J genes. Earlier findings revealed that most TCR beta V segments proved productive either about 87% or about 30% of the time.

With regard to this clone: Its antigen is not identified.

60 Vbeta and 13 Jbeta primers were used in PCR. Data came from immunoSEQ multiplex PCR; TCRdb stores just in-frame clones and leaves some out. The sample has 200,000 to 250,000 clones; 70% to 85% are singletons. CDR3 size: 15 residues. Germline V gene sequence: CDR1 ENHRY, CDR2 SYGVKD. J lost 5 bases, V lost 4 bases, and 7 bases had no gene match. The sequence was obtained from a man aged 50-59 years in good health and CMV-seronegative. The sample taken for sequencing was PBMCs. The rearrangement joins TRBV10-3 to TRBJ2-1; 8 positions agree with TRBD2. This chain's CDR3 is CAISGREGSDNEQFF. CDR3 sequence (DNA): TGTGCCATCAGTGGACGGGAGGGGAGCGACAATGAGCAGTTCTTC.